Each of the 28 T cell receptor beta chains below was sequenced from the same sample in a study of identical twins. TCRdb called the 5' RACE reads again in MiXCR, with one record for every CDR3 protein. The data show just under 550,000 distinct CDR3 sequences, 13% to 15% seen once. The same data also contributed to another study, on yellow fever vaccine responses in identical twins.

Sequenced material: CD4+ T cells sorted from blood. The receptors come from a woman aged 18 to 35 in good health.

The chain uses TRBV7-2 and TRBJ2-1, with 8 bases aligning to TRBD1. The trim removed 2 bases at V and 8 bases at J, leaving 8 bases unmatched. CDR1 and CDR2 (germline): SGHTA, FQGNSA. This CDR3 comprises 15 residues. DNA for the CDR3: TGTGCCAGCAGCTTAAGTGGACAGGGTTATGATGAGCAGTTCTTC. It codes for CASSLSGQGYDEQFF.

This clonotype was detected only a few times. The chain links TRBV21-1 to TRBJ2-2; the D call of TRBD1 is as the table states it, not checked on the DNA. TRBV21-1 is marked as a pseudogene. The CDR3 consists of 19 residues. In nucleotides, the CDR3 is TGTGCCAGCAGCAAAGAAGGGACAGGGTATACGTTGAGGACCGGGGAGCTGTTTTTT. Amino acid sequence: CASSKEGTGYTLRTGELFF.

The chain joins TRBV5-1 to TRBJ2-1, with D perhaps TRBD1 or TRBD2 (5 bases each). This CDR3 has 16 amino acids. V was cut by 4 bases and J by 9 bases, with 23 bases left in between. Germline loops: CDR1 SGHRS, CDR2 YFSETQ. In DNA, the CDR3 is TGCGCCAGCAGCGGGGACCCGACGCCTTTTTTGGGTGAGCAGTTCTTC. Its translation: CASSGDPTPFLGEQFF.

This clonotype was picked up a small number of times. CDR3 sequence: CASSLGREGGYTF. CDR3 nucleotide sequence: TGTGCCAGCAGTTTGGGTAGGGAGGGTGGCTACACCTTC. The chain employs TRBV12-3 or TRBV12-4 and TRBJ1-2; D is uncertain. Trimming shortened V by 3 bases and J by 7 bases, and 12 bases separated the two germline ends. The CDR3 length is 13 residues.

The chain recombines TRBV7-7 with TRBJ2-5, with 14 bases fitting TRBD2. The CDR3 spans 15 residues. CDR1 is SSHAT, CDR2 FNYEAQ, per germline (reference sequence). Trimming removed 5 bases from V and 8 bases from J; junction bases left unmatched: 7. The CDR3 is CASSPLGLAGDTQYF. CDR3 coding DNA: TGTGCCAGCAGCCCTTTGGGACTAGCGGGGGATACCCAGTACTTC. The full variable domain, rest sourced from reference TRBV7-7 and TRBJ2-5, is GAGVSQSPRYKVTKRGQDVTLRCDPISSHATLYWYQQALGQGPEFLTYFNYEAQPDKSGLPSDRFSAERPEGSISTLTIQRTEQRDSAMYRCASSPLGLAGDTQYFGPGTRLLVL.

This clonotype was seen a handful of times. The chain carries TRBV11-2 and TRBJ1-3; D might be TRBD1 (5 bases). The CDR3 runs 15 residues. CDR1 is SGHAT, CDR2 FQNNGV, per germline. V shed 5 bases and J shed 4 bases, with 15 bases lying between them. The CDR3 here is CASSLTVDVGNTIYF. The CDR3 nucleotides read TGTGCCAGCAGCCTGACAGTCGACGTCGGAAACACCATATATTTT.

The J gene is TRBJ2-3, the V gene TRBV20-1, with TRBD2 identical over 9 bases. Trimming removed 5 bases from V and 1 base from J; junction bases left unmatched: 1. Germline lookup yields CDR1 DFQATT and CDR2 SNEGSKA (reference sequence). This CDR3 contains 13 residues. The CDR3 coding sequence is TGCAGTGCTGGCGGGAGGGGCACAGATACGCAGTATTTT. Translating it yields CSAGGRGTDTQYF.

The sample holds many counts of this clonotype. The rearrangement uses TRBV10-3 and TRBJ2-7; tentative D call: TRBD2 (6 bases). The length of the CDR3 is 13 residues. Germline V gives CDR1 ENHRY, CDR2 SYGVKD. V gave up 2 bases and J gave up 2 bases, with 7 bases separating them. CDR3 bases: TGTGCCATCAGTGAGGGGGAGGCCTACGAGCAGTACTTC. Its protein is CAISEGEAYEQYF.

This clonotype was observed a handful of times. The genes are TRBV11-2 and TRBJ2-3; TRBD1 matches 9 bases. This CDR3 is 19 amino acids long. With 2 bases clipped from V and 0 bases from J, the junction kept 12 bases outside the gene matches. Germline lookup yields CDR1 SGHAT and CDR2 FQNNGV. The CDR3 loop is CASSLFDRGLVVSTDTQYF. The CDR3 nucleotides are TGTGCCAGCAGCTTATTTGACAGGGGGTTGGTTGTGAGCACAGATACGCAGTATTTT.

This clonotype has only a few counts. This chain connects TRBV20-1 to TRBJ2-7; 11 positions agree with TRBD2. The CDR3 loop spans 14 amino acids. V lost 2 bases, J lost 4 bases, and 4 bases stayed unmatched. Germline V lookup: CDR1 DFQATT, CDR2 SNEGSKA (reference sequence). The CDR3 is CSARPRLAGYEQYV. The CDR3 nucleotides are TGCAGTGCTAGACCTAGACTAGCGGGGTACGAGCAGTACGTC.

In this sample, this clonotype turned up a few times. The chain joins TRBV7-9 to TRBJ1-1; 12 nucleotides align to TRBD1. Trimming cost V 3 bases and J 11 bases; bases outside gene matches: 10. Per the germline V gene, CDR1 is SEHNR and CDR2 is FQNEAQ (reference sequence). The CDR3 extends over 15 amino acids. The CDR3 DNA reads TGTGCCAGCAGCTTTTCGGGACAGGGGGCGCCTGGGGCTTTCTTT. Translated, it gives CASSFSGQGAPGAFF.

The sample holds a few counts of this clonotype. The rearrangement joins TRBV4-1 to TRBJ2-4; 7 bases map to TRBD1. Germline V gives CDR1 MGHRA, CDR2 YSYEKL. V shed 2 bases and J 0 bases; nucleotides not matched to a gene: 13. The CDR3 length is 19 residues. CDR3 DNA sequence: TGCGCCAGCAGCCAACTCGGGGACAGAACCTCTAGAGCCAAAAACATTCAGTACTTC. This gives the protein CASSQLGDRTSRAKNIQYF.

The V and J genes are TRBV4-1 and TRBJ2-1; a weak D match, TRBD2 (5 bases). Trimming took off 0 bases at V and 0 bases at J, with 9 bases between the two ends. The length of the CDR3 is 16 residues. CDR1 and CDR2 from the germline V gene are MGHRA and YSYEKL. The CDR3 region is CASSQDGRSSYNEQFF. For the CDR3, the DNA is TGCGCCAGCAGCCAAGATGGGAGAAGCTCCTACAATGAGCAGTTCTTC.

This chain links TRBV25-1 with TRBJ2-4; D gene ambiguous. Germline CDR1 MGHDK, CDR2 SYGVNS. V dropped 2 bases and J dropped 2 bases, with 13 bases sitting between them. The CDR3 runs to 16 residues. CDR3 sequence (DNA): TGTGCCAGCAGTGAAGGCAGTTTTGGTTCCAAAAACATTCAGTACTTC. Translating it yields CASSEGSFGSKNIQYF.

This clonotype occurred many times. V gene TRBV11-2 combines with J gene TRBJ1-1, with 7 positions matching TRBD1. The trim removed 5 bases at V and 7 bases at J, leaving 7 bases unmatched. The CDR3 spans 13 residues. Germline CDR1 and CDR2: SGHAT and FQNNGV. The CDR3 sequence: CASSPHRDSEAFF. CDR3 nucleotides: TGTGCCAGCAGCCCCCACCGGGACAGTGAAGCTTTCTTT. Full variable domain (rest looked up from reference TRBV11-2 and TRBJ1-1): EAGVAQSPRYKIIEKRQSVAFWCNPISGHATLYWYQQILGQGPKLLIQFQNNGVVDDSQLPKDRFSAERLKGVDSTLKIQPAKLEDSAVYLCASSPHRDSEAFFGQGTRLTVV.

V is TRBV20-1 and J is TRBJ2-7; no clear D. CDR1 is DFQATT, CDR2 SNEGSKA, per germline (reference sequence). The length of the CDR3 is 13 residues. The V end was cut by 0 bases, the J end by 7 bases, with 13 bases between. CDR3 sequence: CSARDPRTSEQYV. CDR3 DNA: TGCAGTGCTAGAGACCCCCGGACCTCGGAGCAGTACGTC.

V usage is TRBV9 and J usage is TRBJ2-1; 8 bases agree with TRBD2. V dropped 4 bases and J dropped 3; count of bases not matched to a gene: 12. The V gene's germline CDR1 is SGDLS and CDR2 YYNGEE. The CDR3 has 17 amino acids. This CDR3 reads CASSTRPGLAGYNEQFF. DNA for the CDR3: TGTGCCAGCAGCACCCGCCCGGGGCTAGCGGGCTACAATGAGCAGTTCTTC.

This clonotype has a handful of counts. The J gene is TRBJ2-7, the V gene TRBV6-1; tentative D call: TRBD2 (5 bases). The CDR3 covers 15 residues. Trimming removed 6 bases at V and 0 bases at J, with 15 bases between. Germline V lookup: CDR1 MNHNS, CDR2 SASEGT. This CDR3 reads CASSKEGLSSYEQYV. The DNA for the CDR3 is TGTGCCAGCAGCAAAGAGGGCTTAAGCTCCTACGAGCAGTACGTC.

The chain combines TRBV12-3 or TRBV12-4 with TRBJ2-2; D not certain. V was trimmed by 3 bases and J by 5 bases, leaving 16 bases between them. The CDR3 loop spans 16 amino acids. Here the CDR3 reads CASSLFPGRETGELFF. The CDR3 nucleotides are TGTGCCAGCAGTTTGTTCCCGGGTCGAGAAACCGGGGAGCTGTTTTTT.

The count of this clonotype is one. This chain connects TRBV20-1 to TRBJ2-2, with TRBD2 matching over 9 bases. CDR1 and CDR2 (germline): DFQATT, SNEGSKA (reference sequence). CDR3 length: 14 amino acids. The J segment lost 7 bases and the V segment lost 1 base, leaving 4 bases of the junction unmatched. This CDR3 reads CSARASGVGGELFF. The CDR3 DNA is TGCAGTGCTAGAGCTAGCGGGGTCGGCGGGGAGCTGTTTTTT.

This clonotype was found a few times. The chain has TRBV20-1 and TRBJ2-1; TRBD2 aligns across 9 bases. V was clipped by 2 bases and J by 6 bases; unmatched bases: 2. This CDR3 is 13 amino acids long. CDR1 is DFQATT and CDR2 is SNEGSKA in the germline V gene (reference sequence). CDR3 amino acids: CSARLAGPNEQFF. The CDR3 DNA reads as TGCAGTGCTAGACTAGCGGGGCCCAATGAGCAGTTCTTC.

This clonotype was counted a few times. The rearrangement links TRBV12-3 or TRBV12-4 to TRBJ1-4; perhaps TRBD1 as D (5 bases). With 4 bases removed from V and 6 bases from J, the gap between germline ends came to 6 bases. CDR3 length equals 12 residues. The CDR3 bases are TGTGCCAGCAGTTGGGGGGATGAAAAACTGTTTTTT. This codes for CASSWGDEKLFF.

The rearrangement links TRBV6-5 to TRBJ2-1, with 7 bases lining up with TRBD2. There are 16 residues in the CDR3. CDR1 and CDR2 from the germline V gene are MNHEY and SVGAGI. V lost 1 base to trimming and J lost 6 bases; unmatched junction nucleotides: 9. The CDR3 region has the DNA TGTGCCAGCAGTTACTGGGGGGAGGGCCGTAGCAATGAGCAGTTCTTC. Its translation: CASSYWGEGRSNEQFF.

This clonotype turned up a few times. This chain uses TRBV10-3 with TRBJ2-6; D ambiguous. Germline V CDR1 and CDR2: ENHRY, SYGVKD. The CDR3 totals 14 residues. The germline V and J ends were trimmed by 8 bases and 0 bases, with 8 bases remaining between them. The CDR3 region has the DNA TGTGCCATCTCTCCCTACTCTGGGGCCAACGTCCTGACTTTC. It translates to CAISPYSGANVLTF.

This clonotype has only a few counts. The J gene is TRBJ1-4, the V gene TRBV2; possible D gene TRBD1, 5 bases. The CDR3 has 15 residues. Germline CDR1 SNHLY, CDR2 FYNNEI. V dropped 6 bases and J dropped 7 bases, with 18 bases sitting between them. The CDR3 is CASRRSGTLGEKLFF. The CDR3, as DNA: TGTGCCAGCAGGCGATCCGGGACGCTGGGTGAAAAACTGTTTTTT. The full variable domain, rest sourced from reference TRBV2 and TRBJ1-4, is EPEVTQTPSHQVTQMGQEVILRCVPISNHLYFYWYRQILGQKVEFLVSFYNNEISEKSEIFDDQFSVERPDGSNFTLKIRSTKLEDSAMYFCASRRSGTLGEKLFFGSGTQLSVL.

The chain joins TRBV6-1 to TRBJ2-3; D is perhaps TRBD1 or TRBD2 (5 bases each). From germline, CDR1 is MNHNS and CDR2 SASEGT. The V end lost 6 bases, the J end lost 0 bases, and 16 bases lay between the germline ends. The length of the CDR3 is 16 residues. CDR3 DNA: TGTGCCAGCAGCCCCCCCCAGGGACCTAGCACAGATACGCAGTATTTT. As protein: CASSPPQGPSTDTQYF.

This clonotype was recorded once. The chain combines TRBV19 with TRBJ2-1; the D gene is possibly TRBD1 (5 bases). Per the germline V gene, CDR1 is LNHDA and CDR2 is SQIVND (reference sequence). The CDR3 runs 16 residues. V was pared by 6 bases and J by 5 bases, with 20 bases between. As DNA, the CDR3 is TGTGCCAGTAGCCCGATTGCTCAACAGGTGGACAATGAGCAGTTCTTC. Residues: CASSPIAQQVDNEQFF.

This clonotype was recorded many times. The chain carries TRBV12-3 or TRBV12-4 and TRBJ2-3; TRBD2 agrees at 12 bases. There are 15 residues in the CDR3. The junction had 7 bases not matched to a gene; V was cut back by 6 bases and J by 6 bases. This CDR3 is CASRRTSGNSDTQYF. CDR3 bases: TGTGCCAGCAGAAGGACTAGCGGGAATTCTGATACGCAGTATTTT.